This TCR beta chain came from a study of PD-L1 blockade in urothelial cancer. Here immunoSEQ multiplex PCR was the method, and the copy in TCRdb shows in-frame clones only, minus some. The table lists tens of thousands of clones, around nine tenths of them singletons. The CDR3 consists of 16 residues. V shed 4 bases and J 6 bases; nucleotides not matched to a gene: 9. The germline V gene encodes CDR1 LNHDA and CDR2 SQIVND (reference sequence). The time point here: pretreatment peripheral blood. The chain combines TRBV19 with TRBJ2-7; 13 bases line up with TRBD2. The receptor comes from a donor aged 40 or older with urothelial cancer. The sample in question was PBMCs, obtained around atezolizumab (anti-PD-L1) treatment. The CDR3 DNA reads as TGTGCCAGTAGTAAGGAAGGGACTAGCGGGATGGTCGAGCAGTACTTC. Its protein is CASSKEGTSGMVEQYF.